Included here is one TCR beta chain sequence, with context. Its antigen is not known. V lost 5 bases to trimming and J lost 1 base, with 8 bases between them. The CDR3 runs 13 residues. Per germline, CDR1 SGHTA and CDR2 FQGNSA. This entry belongs to a study of STAT5B mutations in CD4+ large granular lymphocyte leukemia. Study-level points and caveats: TRBV06-family usage was enriched in top patient clones (8/27) versus controls (2/35).

Using immunoSEQ multiplex PCR, the repertoire was profiled, and TCRdb retains in-frame clones only, with some absent. The sample records some 40,000 clones, around 85% being singletons. The sequencing input was CD4+ T cells from blood buffy coats. This chain links TRBV7-2 with TRBJ1-1; D not certain. The source is a human donor in good health. The CDR3 bases are TGTGCCAGCAGCCCGAACGGGAACACTGAAGCTTTCTTT. Amino acids: CASSPNGNTEAFF.